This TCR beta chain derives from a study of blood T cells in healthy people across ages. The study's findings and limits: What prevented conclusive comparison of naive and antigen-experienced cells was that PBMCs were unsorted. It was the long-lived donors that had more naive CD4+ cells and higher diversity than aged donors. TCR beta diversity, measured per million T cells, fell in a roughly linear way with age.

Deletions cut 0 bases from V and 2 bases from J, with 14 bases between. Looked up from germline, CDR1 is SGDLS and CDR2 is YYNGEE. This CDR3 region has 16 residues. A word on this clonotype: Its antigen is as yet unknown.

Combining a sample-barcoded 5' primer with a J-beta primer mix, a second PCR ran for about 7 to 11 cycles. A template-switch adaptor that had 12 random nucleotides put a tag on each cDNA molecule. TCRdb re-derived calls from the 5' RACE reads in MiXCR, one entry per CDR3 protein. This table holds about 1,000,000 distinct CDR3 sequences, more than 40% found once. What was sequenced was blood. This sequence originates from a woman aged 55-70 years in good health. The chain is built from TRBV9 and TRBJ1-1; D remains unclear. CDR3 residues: CASSVDDVRVNTEAFF. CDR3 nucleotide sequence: TGTGCCAGCAGCGTAGATGATGTGAGAGTAAACACTGAAGCTTTCTTT.